The 18 T cell receptor beta chains given below trace back to one sample, sequenced in a study of OX40 agonist ivuxolimab in advanced cancers. Using immunoSEQ multiplex PCR, the repertoire was profiled, and TCRdb retains in-frame clones only, with some absent. Here the sample spans 60,000 or so clones, 70% to 90% being singletons. The sequenced sample was CD4+ or CD8+ T cells sorted from blood, obtained in a trial of the OX40 agonist ivuxolimab. These receptors were taken from an adult with an advanced solid tumor such as melanoma, head and neck, liver or kidney cancer.

This sequence joins TRBV7-2 and TRBJ2-3; D is ambiguous. This CDR3 has 16 residues. The V gene lost 3 bases and the J gene lost 1 base, with 14 bases spanning the gap. Germline V gives CDR1 SGHTA, CDR2 FQGNSA. Here the CDR3 reads CASSFSSWMGTDTQYF. The CDR3 DNA is TGTGCCAGCAGCTTCTCGAGTTGGATGGGCACAGATACGCAGTATTTT.

The chain links TRBV5-1 to TRBJ2-2; tentatively, D is TRBD1 (6 bases). The germline gives CDR1 SGHRS, CDR2 YFSETQ. The CDR3 is made up of 16 amino acids. V was shortened by 2 bases and J by 6 bases, with 17 bases between the two germline ends. CDR3 sequence: CASSFSGAGASGELFF. Written as DNA, the CDR3 is TGCGCCAGCAGCTTCTCCGGTGCAGGGGCGTCCGGGGAGCTGTTTTTT.

This clone is medium-sized. The identical CDR3 is also encoded by other nucleotide sequences in the sample. The chain recombines TRBV6-1 with TRBJ2-4; D is undetermined. The length of the CDR3 is 15 residues. V lost 0 bases to trimming and J lost 0 bases, with 6 bases between them. CDR1 and CDR2 (germline): MNHNS, SASEGT. As DNA, the CDR3 is TGTGCCAGCAGTGAAGCCCGACTAGCCAAAAACATTCAGTACTTC. Translated, it gives CASSEARLAKNIQYF.

V and J are TRBV7-2 and TRBJ2-7; 9 bases fit TRBD2. Germline loops: CDR1 SGHTA, CDR2 FQGNSA. The CDR3 is made up of 16 amino acids. V lost 3 bases, J lost 0 bases, and 6 bases stayed unmatched. CDR3 sequence: CASSFTSGGFSYEQYF. The CDR3 DNA is TGTGCCAGCAGCTTTACAAGCGGGGGGTTCTCCTACGAGCAGTACTTC.

V usage is TRBV13 and J usage is TRBJ2-1; 9 positions agree with TRBD1. From germline, CDR1 is PRHDT and CDR2 FYEKMQ (reference sequence). V gave up 2 bases and J gave up 6 bases; unmatched junction bases: 8. The CDR3 runs to 16 residues. This CDR3 is CASSLSGTGRINEQFF. The CDR3 DNA reads TGTGCCAGCAGCTTAAGCGGGACAGGGCGGATCAATGAGCAGTTCTTC.

The J gene is TRBJ2-5, the V gene TRBV7-2; 7 bases fit TRBD2. Unmatched junction bases numbered 11, after V lost 5 bases and J lost 2 bases. Germline-derived CDR1 and CDR2 are SGHTA and FQGNSA. The CDR3 loop spans 16 amino acids. The CDR3, as DNA: TGTGCCAGCAGCCTCTTTAGCGGGCCCACTCAAGAGACCCAGTACTTC. Translated, it gives CASSLFSGPTQETQYF.

This chain links TRBV5-1 with TRBJ2-3, with 8 positions matching TRBD1. The CDR3 is 15 residues long. Germline CDR1 SGHRS, CDR2 YFSETQ. Losses at the gene ends were 4 bases for V and 4 bases for J; bases not matched to a gene: 8. This chain's CDR3 is CASSGPGGGSDTQYF. CDR3 nucleotides: TGCGCCAGCAGCGGGCCAGGGGGCGGTTCAGATACGCAGTATTTT.

This chain connects TRBV5-8 to TRBJ1-2; D is possibly TRBD1 (5 bases). The germline V and J ends were trimmed by 1 base and 6 bases, with 16 bases remaining between them. The CDR3 is made up of 15 amino acids. CDR1 is SGHTS and CDR2 is YDEGEE in the germline V gene. The CDR3 region is CASSLRSGYKNGYTF. CDR3 DNA: TGTGCCAGCAGCTTGAGGTCAGGGTACAAAAATGGCTACACCTTC.

The DNA of the CDR3 is TGTGCCAGCAGCTTAGCTCAGGACAGCTACGAGCAGTACTTC. Translated: CASSLAQDSYEQYF. The rearrangement uses TRBV11-1 and TRBJ2-7, with D perhaps matching TRBD1 (6 bases). CDR1 is SGHAT, CDR2 FQDESV, per germline (reference sequence). Trimming took off 0 bases at V and 3 bases at J, with 9 bases between the two ends. The CDR3 loop spans 14 amino acids.

This rearrangement joins TRBV7-2 to TRBJ2-7; 10 bases line up with TRBD2. After removal of 5 bases from V and 3 bases from J, the junction contained 10 bases not matched to a gene. Per the germline V gene, CDR1 is SGHTA and CDR2 is FQGNSA. The CDR3 contains 16 residues. CDR3 nucleotides: TGTGCCAGCAGCCAGCGGGGGGGCCCAAACCTCTACGAGCAGTACTTC. Amino acid sequence: CASSQRGGPNLYEQYF.

A remark on this clone: An end of the junction does not agree with germline; a read error may underlie this. The CDR3 sequence is CAWTQVPGPSPDF. For the CDR3, the DNA is TGTGCCTGGACTCAGGTCCCGGGACCCTCTCCGGACTTC. The chain combines TRBV30 with TRBJ2-7, with D perhaps matching TRBD1 or TRBD2 (5 bases each). CDR3 length: 13 amino acids. Per germline, CDR1 GTSNPN and CDR2 SVGIG (reference sequence).

The count of this clone is one. V usage is TRBV19 and J usage is TRBJ2-7; 10 bases line up with TRBD2. The germline CDR1 and CDR2 sequences are LNHDA and SQIVND (reference sequence). V lost 6 bases and J lost 6; bases outside the gene matches: 20. This CDR3 spans 18 amino acids. In DNA, the CDR3 is TGTGCCAGTAGCACCCCTAGAGCGGGGGGGGCAGAGGGCCTCGAGCAGTACTTC. Translated: CASSTPRAGGAEGLEQYF.

This sequence joins TRBV6-1 and TRBJ1-3; D call uncertain. CDR1 is MNHNS, CDR2 SASEGT, per germline. V lost 1 base, J lost 0 bases, and 10 bases lay in between. The CDR3 totals 16 residues. The CDR3 spells CASSEGFGDSGNTIYF. The CDR3 nucleotides read TGTGCCAGCAGTGAAGGTTTCGGCGACTCTGGAAACACCATATATTTT.

This sequence joins TRBV9 and TRBJ1-4; D gene unclear. The CDR3 spans 17 residues. CDR1 is SGDLS, CDR2 YYNGEE, per germline. V lost 0 bases, J lost 4 bases, and 16 bases lay in between. CDR3 loop: CASSVDGGAHSNEKLFF. CDR3 nucleotide sequence: TGTGCCAGCAGCGTAGACGGAGGAGCTCATAGTAATGAAAAACTGTTTTTT.

V and J are TRBV28 and TRBJ1-2; no clear D gene. CDR3 size: 14 residues. The V end was cut by 6 bases, the J end by 0 bases, with 11 bases between. Germline V lookup: CDR1 MDHEN, CDR2 SYDVKM. The CDR3 loop reads CASSLLTANYGYTF. The CDR3 nucleotides are TGTGCCAGCAGCTTACTAACAGCTAACTATGGCTACACCTTC.

The CDR3 region is CASSLWRGQGNSPLHF. CDR3 nucleotides: TGTGCCAGCAGTTTATGGAGAGGACAGGGGAATTCACCCCTCCACTTT. The chain has TRBV28 and TRBJ1-6; TRBD1 agrees at 9 bases. This CDR3 has 16 amino acids. Germline trimming cut 0 bases from V and 7 bases from J; bases unmatched to any gene: 4. Germline CDR1 and CDR2: MDHEN and SYDVKM.

The chain joins TRBV28 to TRBJ1-2; D is ambiguous. Germline V gives CDR1 MDHEN, CDR2 SYDVKM. This CDR3 spans 13 amino acids. The V gene lost 10 bases and the J gene lost 3 bases, with 15 bases spanning the gap. The CDR3 DNA is TGTGCCACCAACGCTCCCCTCGACTATGGCTACACCTTC. Amino acids: CATNAPLDYGYTF.

The J gene is TRBJ2-7, the V gene TRBV27; 11 bases line up with TRBD2. Trimming took 3 bases from V and 5 from J; bases not matched to a gene: 30. Looked up from germline, CDR1 is MNHEY and CDR2 is SMNVEV (reference sequence). The CDR3 length is 23 residues. This CDR3 is CASSLEGNRTSGGATTIGNEQYF. The CDR3 nucleotides are TGTGCCAGCAGTTTGGAGGGGAACCGAACTAGCGGGGGTGCCACGACGATAGGGAACGAGCAGTACTTC.